Shown below are 24 T cell receptor beta chains from a single sample sequenced in a study of T-cell reconstitution after alpha-beta-depleted transplantation in children. Preparation of the TCRbeta library used unique molecular identifiers. TCRdb independently ran MiXCR on the PCR reads; one entry per CDR3 protein. The data contain some 640,000 distinct CDR3 sequences, about 15% of them singletons. This specimen was PBMCs from the stem cell graft donor, taken from the stem cell graft. The origin of the receptors is a human donor who donated a stem cell graft to a child with acute myeloid leukemia.

This clonotype was seen at least ten times. The chain recombines TRBV29-1 with TRBJ2-7; 10 bases are shared with TRBD1. The CDR3 consists of 14 residues. Germline V lookup: CDR1 SQVTM, CDR2 ANQGSEA. V shed 6 bases and J 4 bases; nucleotides not matched to a gene: 9. The CDR3 DNA reads as TGCAGCGTCGTGATGGGGACAGGGGCTTACGAGCAGTACTTC. This encodes CSVVMGTGAYEQYF.

V is TRBV29-1 and J is TRBJ1-3, with D hard to call. V was pared by 5 bases and J by 0 bases, with 8 bases between. CDR1 and CDR2 from the germline V gene are SQVTM and ANQGSEA. This CDR3 comprises 13 residues. The CDR3 nucleotides read TGCAGCGTTAAACCGAGCTCTGGAAACACCATATATTTT. Translating gives CSVKPSSGNTIYF.

The chain employs TRBV29-1 and TRBJ1-2; 10 nucleotides align to TRBD1. Germline values: CDR1 SQVTM, CDR2 ANQGSEA. The CDR3 is 13 residues long. The J segment lost 5 bases and the V segment lost 3 bases, leaving 3 bases of the junction unmatched. CDR3 in DNA: TGCAGCGTTGAGGGACAGGGGTTGTATGGCTACACCTTC. Its protein is CSVEGQGLYGYTF.

This clonotype was found many times. J is TRBJ2-2 and V is TRBV4-3, with 7 bases that match TRBD2. The CDR3 covers 16 residues. The germline CDR1 and CDR2 sequences are LGHNA and YSLEER. V shed 8 bases and J 2 bases; nucleotides not matched to a gene: 11. The CDR3 coding sequence is TGCGCCAGCTCGAAGGGAGGGGATCTCAACACCGGGGAGCTGTTTTTT. Translated, it gives CASSKGGDLNTGELFF.

With regard to this clonotype: With a much larger clone just one base away, this may be a read error. The chain couples TRBV24-1 to TRBJ2-5, with D possibly matching TRBD1 (6 bases). Germline CDR1 KGHDR, CDR2 SFDVKD. The CDR3 covers 12 residues. In nucleotides, the CDR3 is TGTGCCACCAGGGACAGTCAAGAGATCCAGTACTTC. Translating it yields CATRDSQEIQYF.

This clonotype was detected many times. V usage is TRBV20-1 and J usage is TRBJ2-2, with a possible D match to TRBD2 (5 bases). From germline, CDR1 is DFQATT and CDR2 SNEGSKA (reference sequence). V lost 5 bases to trimming and J lost 6 bases, with 16 bases between them. The CDR3 consists of 14 residues. The DNA for the CDR3 is TGCAGTGCTGAGCGTCGAGGAGGAGCCGGGGAGCTGTTTTTT. This sequence encodes CSAERRGGAGELFF.

A single count supports this clonotype. The J gene is TRBJ2-5, the V gene TRBV12-3 or TRBV12-4; TRBD2 matches 11 bases. V was pared by 5 bases and J by 0 bases, with 2 bases of the junction left unmatched. CDR3 length equals 15 residues. The CDR3 nucleotides are TGTGCCAGCAGTAAGACTAGCGGGGACCAAGAGACCCAGTACTTC. It yields the protein CASSKTSGDQETQYF.

The chain employs TRBV20-1 and TRBJ2-2; perhaps TRBD1 as D (6 bases). In germline, CDR1 is DFQATT, CDR2 SNEGSKA (reference sequence). The CDR3 has 16 residues. V lost 0 bases and J lost 0, with 11 bases in between. CDR3 loop: CSARDPDRTNTGELFF. In nucleotides, the CDR3 is TGCAGTGCTAGAGATCCCGACAGGACGAACACCGGGGAGCTGTTTTTT.

Notes on this clonotype: With a much larger clone just one base away, this may be a read error. The rearrangement joins TRBV20-1 to TRBJ2-5; D unresolved. In germline, CDR1 is DFQATT, CDR2 SNEGSKA (reference sequence). The CDR3 is made up of 13 amino acids. The CDR3 region has the DNA TGCAGAGCTAGAGTGGGTAACCAAGAGACCCAGTACTTC. Protein sequence: CRARVGNQETQYF.

V usage is TRBV7-9 and J usage is TRBJ1-1, with TRBD1 as a possible D gene (6 bases). Germline lookup yields CDR1 SEHNR and CDR2 FQNEAQ (reference sequence). This CDR3 contains 13 residues. V lost 5 bases and J 10 bases, leaving 17 bases between the germline ends. CDR3 loop: CASSPDRQRGAFF. The CDR3 DNA is TGTGCCAGCAGCCCTGACAGGCAGAGGGGAGCTTTCTTT.

The sample holds one count of this clonotype. CDR3 region: CSARDRGTSGATDTQYF. The CDR3 DNA reads TGCAGTGCTAGAGATCGAGGGACTAGCGGGGCCACAGATACGCAGTATTTT. V is TRBV20-1 and J is TRBJ2-3; the match to TRBD2 covers 13 bases. The ends lost 0 bases at V and 2 bases at J; junction bases unmatched: 5. Germline V gives CDR1 DFQATT, CDR2 SNEGSKA (reference sequence). The CDR3 sequence is 17 residues long.

This clonotype was observed at least ten times. The chain employs TRBV20-1 and TRBJ1-1; D ambiguous. Germline loops: CDR1 DFQATT, CDR2 SNEGSKA (reference sequence). The CDR3 runs 12 residues. Trimming stripped 6 bases from V and 2 bases from J, with 10 bases between. The CDR3 nucleotides are TGCAGTGCCCCCCTGGGAAACACTGAAGCTTTCTTT. Translation: CSAPLGNTEAFF.

This clonotype was seen ten or more times. This chain joins TRBV7-2 and TRBJ2-3; D gene ambiguous. CDR1 and CDR2 from the germline V gene are SGHTA and FQGNSA. Trimming removed 0 bases from V and 3 bases from J, with 7 bases in between. CDR3 length equals 14 residues. The CDR3 sequence is CASSLASRTDTQYF. The DNA for the CDR3 is TGTGCCAGCAGCTTAGCGTCCAGGACAGATACGCAGTATTTT.

As for this clonotype: This may arise from a read error, as a much more abundant clone is one base away. The genes are TRBV20-1 and TRBJ2-7, with a possible D match to TRBD2 (5 bases). There are 11 residues in the CDR3. Germline V gene sequence: CDR1 DFQATT, CDR2 SNEGSKA (reference sequence). V lost 0 bases to trimming and J lost 6 bases, with 6 bases between them. In DNA, the CDR3 is TGCAGTGCTAGAGAAGGAGGCGAGCAGTACTTC. Amino acids: CSAREGGEQYF.

This clonotype was detected only a few times. The V and J genes are TRBV5-6 and TRBJ2-2; D is possibly TRBD1 (5 bases). CDR3 size: 15 residues. V lost 3 bases and J lost 1, with 10 bases in between. Germline CDR1 and CDR2: SGHDT and YYEEEE. The DNA for the CDR3 is TGTGCCAGCAGCTCCCCGGACAAGAACACCGGGGAGCTGTTTTTT. The encoded protein is CASSSPDKNTGELFF.

The chain uses TRBV4-3 and TRBJ1-5; D unclear. Germline CDR1 and CDR2: LGHNA and YSLEER. The CDR3 has 14 amino acids. Trimming removed 0 bases at V and 11 bases at J, with 14 bases between. Here the CDR3 reads CASSQDMGKRAQHF. Written as DNA, the CDR3 is TGCGCCAGCAGCCAAGATATGGGAAAACGGGCCCAGCATTTT.

This sequence joins TRBV10-3 and TRBJ1-4; D is ambiguous. Trimming removed 4 bases at V and 4 bases at J, with 10 bases between. There are 14 residues in the CDR3. Germline CDR1 is ENHRY and CDR2 is SYGVKD. This CDR3 reads CAISVSARNEKLFF. CDR3 nucleotides: TGTGCCATCAGTGTGTCGGCTCGTAATGAAAAACTGTTTTTT.

The gene calls are TRBV11-2 and TRBJ2-1; 9 positions agree with TRBD2. From germline, CDR1 is SGHAT and CDR2 FQNNGV. V shed 4 bases, J shed 5 bases, and the junction held 9 bases outside the gene matches. This CDR3 is 16 amino acids long. The CDR3 spells CASSSAGLARNNEQFF. The CDR3 DNA follows: TGTGCCAGCAGCTCCGCCGGACTAGCGCGAAACAATGAGCAGTTCTTC.

This clonotype was detected ten times or more. The chain uses TRBV12-3 or TRBV12-4 and TRBJ1-1, with 7 bases that match TRBD1. The CDR3 loop spans 17 amino acids. The ends lost 6 bases at V and 0 bases at J; junction bases unmatched: 13. In nucleotides, the CDR3 is TGTGCCAGCAGAACCGGGGGAACCGGGACAGTGAACACTGAAGCTTTCTTT. Translated: CASRTGGTGTVNTEAFF.

This clonotype was seen at least ten times. V and J are TRBV20-1 and TRBJ1-6, with TRBD1 as a possible D gene (5 bases). CDR1 is DFQATT, CDR2 SNEGSKA, per germline (reference sequence). Trimming took 3 bases from V and 7 from J, leaving 13 bases between them. The CDR3 runs to 14 residues. The CDR3: CSARAGLLNSPLHF. DNA for the CDR3: TGCAGTGCTAGGGCGGGACTGCTGAATTCACCCCTCCACTTT.

This rearrangement joins TRBV27 to TRBJ2-1, with D possibly TRBD2 on 6 matching bases. V lost 5 bases and J 0 bases, leaving 20 bases between the germline ends. Germline CDR1 and CDR2: MNHEY and SMNVEV (reference sequence). This CDR3 contains 18 residues. In DNA, the CDR3 is TGTGCCAGCAGTCCCTTGCCCGTGGCGGGGAGCTCCTACAATGAGCAGTTCTTC. The encoded protein is CASSPLPVAGSSYNEQFF.

J is TRBJ1-1 and V is TRBV4-1, with no clear D. This CDR3 is built from 11 residues. The germline V gene has CDR1 MGHRA and CDR2 YSYEKL. The germline V and J ends were trimmed by 1 base and 11 bases, with 8 bases remaining between them. In nucleotides, the CDR3 is TGCGCCAGCAGCCAAGGCCTGGGGGCTTTCTTT. This sequence encodes CASSQGLGAFF.

Only a few counts were recorded for this clonotype. This chain connects TRBV7-2 to TRBJ2-2; D is ambiguous. V lost 1 base and J 4 bases, leaving 7 bases between the germline ends. Germline V gene lookup returns CDR1 SGHTA and CDR2 FQGNSA. The CDR3 spans 14 residues. The CDR3 sequence: CASSLVQATGELFF. CDR3 DNA: TGTGCCAGCAGCTTAGTTCAAGCCACCGGGGAGCTGTTTTTT.

There are many counts of this clonotype. The chain employs TRBV7-2 and TRBJ2-7, with 8 bases matching TRBD1. V lost 4 bases and J lost 5; bases outside the gene matches: 4. Germline CDR1 SGHTA, CDR2 FQGNSA. The CDR3 is 13 amino acids. The CDR3 here is CASSSDRVDEQYF. CDR3 sequence (DNA): TGTGCCAGCAGCTCGGACAGGGTTGACGAGCAGTACTTC.